These T cell receptor beta chains were read from a single sample in a study of blood T cell repertoires in COVID-19. The protocol was immunoSEQ multiplex PCR, while the TCRdb copy is restricted to in-frame clones and leaves out a portion. This table has around 100,000 clones, around 79% appearing once. Sequences were obtained from peripheral blood. Receptor source: a man aged 65-85 years with active or convalescent COVID-19. CDR3s include the opening cysteine and the closing phenylalanine or tryptophan. Fields, in order: CDR3 protein, CDR3 DNA, D gene, clone size, V gene, J gene. D genes are given only for firm matches. A row's size may be missing; if present it is once, few, many or a size class.

CDR3aa: CASSLSTGSYTF
CDR3nt: TGTGCCAGCAGCTTGAGCACGGGAAGCTACACCTTC
d_gene: .
abundance: .
v_gene: TRBV5-5
j_gene: TRBJ1-2

CDR3aa: CASSEWQGIEQYF
CDR3nt: TGTGCCAGCAGTGAATGGCAGGGCATCGAGCAGTACTTC
d_gene: .
abundance: .
v_gene: TRBV2
j_gene: TRBJ2-7

CDR3aa: CASSQQGYEQYF
CDR3nt: TGTGCCAGCAGTCAACAGGGCTACGAGCAGTACTTC
d_gene: .
abundance: .
v_gene: TRBV2
j_gene: TRBJ2-7

CDR3aa: CASSFQRGWDTQYF
CDR3nt: TGCGCCAGCAGCTTCCAGCGGGGGTGGGATACGCAGTATTTT
d_gene: TRBD2
abundance: .
v_gene: TRBV5-1
j_gene: TRBJ2-3

CDR3aa: CASRKTSGGAETQYF
CDR3nt: TGTGCCAGCAGGAAGACTAGCGGGGGGGCGGAGACCCAGTACTTC
d_gene: TRBD2
abundance: .
v_gene: TRBV28
j_gene: TRBJ2-5

CDR3aa: CASSPTGGWPYEQYF
CDR3nt: TGTGCCAGCAGCCCAACAGGGGGCTGGCCCTACGAGCAGTACTTC
d_gene: TRBD1
abundance: .
v_gene: TRBV9
j_gene: TRBJ2-7

CDR3aa: CASSLYRGSSYEQYF
CDR3nt: TGTGCCAGCAGTTTATACCGGGGTAGCTCCTACGAGCAGTACTTC
d_gene: .
abundance: .
v_gene: TRBV27
j_gene: TRBJ2-7

CDR3aa: CASSLDRASPLHF
CDR3nt: TGTGCCAGCAGCTTAGACAGGGCCTCACCCCTCCACTTT
d_gene: .
abundance: few
v_gene: TRBV7-8
j_gene: TRBJ1-6

CDR3aa: CASHRVGQGIYEQYF
CDR3nt: TGTGCCAGTCACCGTGTCGGACAGGGAATCTACGAGCAGTACTTC
d_gene: TRBD1
abundance: few
v_gene: TRBV7-2
j_gene: TRBJ2-7

CDR3aa: CASSLAGGPQNTEAFF
CDR3nt: TGCGCCAGCAGCTTGGCAGGAGGCCCACAGAACACTGAAGCTTTCTTT
d_gene: .
abundance: .
v_gene: TRBV5-1
j_gene: TRBJ1-1

CDR3aa: CATSGGLAEYNEQFF
CDR3nt: TGTGCCACCAGCGGAGGACTAGCGGAATACAATGAGCAGTTCTTC
d_gene: TRBD2
abundance: .
v_gene: TRBV15
j_gene: TRBJ2-1

CDR3aa: CAGTPGQGAFGGYTF
CDR3nt: TGTGCCGGAACTCCGGGACAGGGTGCTTTTGGTGGCTACACCTTC
d_gene: TRBD1
abundance: .
v_gene: TRBV30
j_gene: TRBJ1-2

CDR3aa: CASTTYYGYTF
CDR3nt: TGTGCCAGCACTACCTACTATGGCTACACCTTC
d_gene: .
abundance: .
v_gene: TRBV2
j_gene: TRBJ1-2

CDR3aa: CASSPSTGGRVSGANVLTF
CDR3nt: TGCGCCAGCAGCCCTTCCACAGGGGGCAGGGTCTCTGGGGCCAACGTCCTGACTTTC
d_gene: TRBD1
abundance: .
v_gene: TRBV4-1
j_gene: TRBJ2-6

CDR3aa: CASSVSRNTEAFF
CDR3nt: TGTGCCAGCAGTGTCTCCAGGAACACTGAAGCTTTCTTT
d_gene: .
abundance: .
v_gene: TRBV6-4
j_gene: TRBJ1-1

CDR3aa: CASSDFGAGGIGGTDTQYF
CDR3nt: TGTGCCAGCAGTGATTTTGGAGCGGGAGGGATTGGGGGCACAGATACGCAGTATTTT
d_gene: TRBD2
abundance: few
v_gene: TRBV28
j_gene: TRBJ2-3

CDR3aa: CASSLQGTNTGELFF
CDR3nt: TGCGCCAGCAGCTTGCAGGGTACGAACACCGGGGAGCTGTTTTTT
d_gene: .
abundance: .
v_gene: TRBV5-1
j_gene: TRBJ2-2

CDR3aa: CASSLLAGETQYF
CDR3nt: TGCGCCAGCAGCCTACTAGCGGGGGAGACCCAGTACTTC
d_gene: TRBD2
abundance: .
v_gene: TRBV5-1
j_gene: TRBJ2-5

CDR3aa: CASSPRPGELFF
CDR3nt: TGTGCCAGCAGCCCCAGGCCTGGGGAGCTGTTTTTT
d_gene: .
abundance: .
v_gene: TRBV5-8
j_gene: TRBJ2-2

CDR3aa: CASSEVRDTRYGYTF
CDR3nt: TGTGCCAGCAGTGAAGTTCGGGACACTCGCTATGGCTACACCTTC
d_gene: .
abundance: .
v_gene: TRBV6-1
j_gene: TRBJ1-2

CDR3aa: CASSSQQGSRETQYF
CDR3nt: TGTGCCAGCAGCTCCCAACAGGGGAGCAGAGAGACCCAGTACTTC
d_gene: TRBD1
abundance: .
v_gene: TRBV5-4
j_gene: TRBJ2-5

CDR3aa: CASSYGGAVYNEQFF
CDR3nt: TGTGCCAGCAGTTACGGGGGGGCCGTATACAATGAGCAGTTCTTC
d_gene: .
abundance: .
v_gene: TRBV6-6
j_gene: TRBJ2-1

CDR3aa: CASRGGPNTGELFF
CDR3nt: TGTGCCAGCAGGGGGGGTCCGAACACCGGGGAGCTGTTTTTT
d_gene: .
abundance: .
v_gene: TRBV2
j_gene: TRBJ2-2

CDR3aa: CSASGYSTYNEQFF
CDR3nt: TGCAGTGCTAGTGGTTACAGCACCTACAATGAGCAGTTCTTC
d_gene: .
abundance: .
v_gene: TRBV20-1
j_gene: TRBJ2-1

CDR3aa: CASSSRLGNTGELFF
CDR3nt: TGTGCTAGCAGCTCCAGACTAGGGAACACCGGGGAGCTGTTTTTT
d_gene: .
abundance: .
v_gene: TRBV7-7
j_gene: TRBJ2-2

CDR3aa: CASSRAGGVRETQYF
CDR3nt: TGCGCCAGCAGCCGGGCGGGGGGAGTACGGGAGACCCAGTACTTC
d_gene: TRBD2
abundance: .
v_gene: TRBV5-1
j_gene: TRBJ2-5

CDR3aa: CASSPPGINEKLFF
CDR3nt: TGTGCCAGCAGCCCCCCGGGAATTAATGAAAAACTGTTTTTT
d_gene: .
abundance: .
v_gene: TRBV5-4
j_gene: TRBJ1-4

CDR3aa: CAIGRGNGRNNQPQHF
CDR3nt: TGTGCCATCGGGAGGGGCAACGGACGAAACAATCAGCCCCAGCATTTT
d_gene: .
abundance: few
v_gene: TRBV10-3
j_gene: TRBJ1-5

CDR3aa: CASSRGGAVTDTQYF
CDR3nt: TGTGCCAGCTCTCGAGGGGGGGCAGTCACAGATACGCAGTATTTT
d_gene: .
abundance: .
v_gene: TRBV18
j_gene: TRBJ2-3

CDR3aa: CASSLDVGGQETQYF
CDR3nt: TGTGCCAGCAGCTTAGATGTCGGGGGACAAGAGACCCAGTACTTC
d_gene: .
abundance: .
v_gene: TRBV7-9
j_gene: TRBJ2-5

CDR3aa: CASSQNADTQYF
CDR3nt: TGTGCCAGCAGTCAGAACGCAGATACGCAGTATTTT
d_gene: .
abundance: .
v_gene: TRBV12-3/TRBV12-4
j_gene: TRBJ2-3

CDR3aa: CASSLAGGGNQPQHF
CDR3nt: TGCGCCAGCAGCTTAGCCGGGGGGGGCAATCAGCCCCAGCATTTT
d_gene: .
abundance: .
v_gene: TRBV5-1
j_gene: TRBJ1-5

CDR3aa: CAWSVQNTGELFF
CDR3nt: TGTGCCTGGAGTGTACAAAACACCGGGGAGCTGTTTTTT
d_gene: .
abundance: .
v_gene: TRBV30
j_gene: TRBJ2-2

CDR3aa: CASSPGHQETQYF
CDR3nt: TGTGCCAGCAGCCCAGGTCACCAAGAGACCCAGTACTTC
d_gene: .
abundance: few
v_gene: TRBV11-2
j_gene: TRBJ2-5

CDR3aa: CASSLPGGGYTF
CDR3nt: TGTGCCAGCAGTTTGCCCGGAGGTGGCTACACCTTC
d_gene: .
abundance: .
v_gene: TRBV28
j_gene: TRBJ1-2

CDR3aa: CASSLSSGGNTGELFF
CDR3nt: TGCGCCAGCAGCTTGAGTTCAGGGGGAAACACCGGGGAGCTGTTTTTT
d_gene: TRBD1
abundance: .
v_gene: TRBV5-1
j_gene: TRBJ2-2

CDR3aa: CASHRDSQPIVLTF
CDR3nt: TGTGCCAGCCACCGGGACAGCCAACCGATCGTCCTGACTTTC
d_gene: TRBD1
abundance: .
v_gene: TRBV6-1
j_gene: TRBJ2-6

CDR3aa: CASSSQDRGAKNIQYF
CDR3nt: TGTGCCAGCTCATCCCAGGACAGGGGGGCCAAAAACATTCAGTACTTC
d_gene: TRBD1
abundance: .
v_gene: TRBV18
j_gene: TRBJ2-4

CDR3aa: CASSLVSGAANTIYF
CDR3nt: TGTGCCAGCAGCTTAGTATCAGGGGCGGCAAACACCATATATTTT
d_gene: .
abundance: .
v_gene: TRBV7-9
j_gene: TRBJ1-3

CDR3aa: CASTRQAFGANVLTF
CDR3nt: TGTGCCAGTACTAGACAGGCCTTTGGGGCCAACGTCCTGACTTTC
d_gene: .
abundance: .
v_gene: TRBV19
j_gene: TRBJ2-6

CDR3aa: CASSRQSSGNTIYF
CDR3nt: TGCGCCAGCAGCCGACAGTCCTCTGGAAACACCATATATTTT
d_gene: .
abundance: .
v_gene: TRBV23-1
j_gene: TRBJ1-3

CDR3aa: CASSTFNANYGYTF
CDR3nt: TGTGCCAGTTCTACTTTCAACGCCAACTATGGCTACACCTTC
d_gene: .
abundance: .
v_gene: TRBV27
j_gene: TRBJ1-2

CDR3aa: CASSLRGGSNQPQHF
CDR3nt: TGTGCCAGCAGCTTACGGGGGGGCTCGAATCAGCCCCAGCATTTT
d_gene: .
abundance: .
v_gene: TRBV7-9
j_gene: TRBJ1-5

CDR3aa: CASSGPGQGEKLFF
CDR3nt: TGTGCCAGCAGCGGACCGGGACAAGGCGAAAAACTGTTTTTT
d_gene: .
abundance: .
v_gene: TRBV5-4
j_gene: TRBJ1-4